Here is one T cell receptor (beta chain) with its context. Its antigen remains unidentified. These data are taken from a study of cytomegalovirus exposure and HLA in healthy donors. V was shortened by 3 bases and J by 2 bases, with 11 bases between the two germline ends. This CDR3 contains 14 residues. Germline values: CDR1 SGHRS, CDR2 YFSETQ. The study ran its PCR with 60 Vbeta and 13 Jbeta primers. In the study's own analysis: As a later analysis found, there were tens of millions of unique TCR beta chains, of which roughly 11 million were shared. Clones were sequenced by immunoSEQ multiplex PCR, and TCRdb holds only the in-frame ones, with some missing. The V and J calls and the clone size are those of that table, but D and trimming were determined from the DNA. The sample lists approximately 160,000 clones, approximately 75% occurring once. Study findings and constraints: Links to common viral pathogens appeared, in a later analysis, for several of the most significant clusters. Across donors, sequencing depth was assumed by presence/absence analyses to be roughly uniform. A later examination showed that TCR association rates differed by HLA locus, with DRB1 most and HLA-C fewest.

The receptor was derived from a young woman in good health and CMV-seronegative. Material: PBMCs. The V gene is TRBV5-1, the J gene TRBJ2-5; a weak D match, TRBD2 (5 bases). CDR3 region: CASSYLGGQETQYF. CDR3 DNA sequence: TGCGCCAGCAGCTACCTCGGCGGGCAAGAGACCCAGTACTTC.